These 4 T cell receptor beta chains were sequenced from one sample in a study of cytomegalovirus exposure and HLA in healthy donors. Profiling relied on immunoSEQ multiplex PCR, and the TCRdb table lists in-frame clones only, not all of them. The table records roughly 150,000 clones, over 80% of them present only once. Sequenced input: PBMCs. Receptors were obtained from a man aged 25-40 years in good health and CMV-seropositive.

CDR3 bases: TGCAGCGCCGGAGCGGGGGGGGAGTACTATGGCTACACCTTC. This sequence encodes CSAGAGGEYYGYTF. This chain connects TRBV29-1 to TRBJ1-2; tentatively, D is TRBD1 (5 bases). The germline V and J ends were trimmed by 7 bases and 3 bases, with 18 bases remaining between them. This CDR3 contains 14 residues. In germline, CDR1 is SQVTM, CDR2 ANQGSEA.

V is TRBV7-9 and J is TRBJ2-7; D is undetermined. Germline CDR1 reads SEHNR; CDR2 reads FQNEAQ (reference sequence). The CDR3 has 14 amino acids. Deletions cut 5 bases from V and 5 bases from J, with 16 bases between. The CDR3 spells CASSLYSGPDEQYF. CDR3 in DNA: TGTGCCAGCAGCCTCTACAGTGGGCCGGACGAGCAGTACTTC. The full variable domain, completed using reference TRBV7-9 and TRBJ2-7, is DTGVSQNPRHKITKRGQNVTFRCDPISEHNRLYWYRQTLGQGPEFLTYFQNEAQLEKSRLLSDRFSAERPKGSFSTLEIQRTEQGDSAMYLCASSLYSGPDEQYFGPGTRLTVT.

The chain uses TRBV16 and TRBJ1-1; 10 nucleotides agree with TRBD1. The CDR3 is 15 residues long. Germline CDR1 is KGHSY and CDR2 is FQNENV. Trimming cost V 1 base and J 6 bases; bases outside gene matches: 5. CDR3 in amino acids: CASSQWGTGAPEAFF. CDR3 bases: TGTGCCAGCAGCCAATGGGGGACAGGGGCGCCTGAAGCTTTCTTT.

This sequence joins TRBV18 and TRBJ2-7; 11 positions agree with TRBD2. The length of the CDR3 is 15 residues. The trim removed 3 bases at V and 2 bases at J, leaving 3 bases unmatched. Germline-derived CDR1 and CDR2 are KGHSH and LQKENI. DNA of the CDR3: TGTGCCAGCTCACCTGGGACTAGCGGAACCTACGAGCAGTACTTC. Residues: CASSPGTSGTYEQYF.